This is a list of T cell receptor beta chains from one sample in a study of high-grade serous ovarian cancer treatment subgroups. The assay was immunoSEQ multiplex PCR, and TCRdb's table has in-frame clones only and misses some. The repertoire holds about 16,000 clones, with around 73% as singletons. The source material was tumor tissue. These receptors originate from a human donor with high-grade serous ovarian cancer. CDR3s include the opening cysteine and the closing phenylalanine or tryptophan. D genes are given only for firm matches. The size of a clone is reported for some rows only, either as once, few or many, or as a class for expanded clones.

V	J	D	size	DNA	CDR3
TRBV25-1	TRBJ2-7	.	.	TGTGCCAGCAGTACCCGACACGACACCTACGAGCAGTACTTC	CASSTRHDTYEQYF
TRBV7-2	TRBJ1-5	.	.	TGTGCCAGCAGCCGGGGAGGGGGCAATCAGCCCCAGCATTTT	CASSRGGGNQPQHF
TRBV28	TRBJ2-7	TRBD1	.	TGTGCCAGCCGGGACAGTTTAACCGAGCAGTACTTC	CASRDSLTEQYF
TRBV9	TRBJ2-5	TRBD1	.	TGTGCCAGCAGCGTGGACAGGGCTAGCGAGACCCAGTACTTC	CASSVDRASETQYF
TRBV5-1	TRBJ2-7	TRBD2	.	TGCGCCAGCATGGGAGCGGGCGGGGGACCGTCCGAGCAGTACTTC	CASMGAGGGPSEQYF
TRBV9	TRBJ1-3	.	.	TGTGCCAGCAGCGTAGGGGACCGACACTCTGGAAACACCATATATTTT	CASSVGDRHSGNTIYF
TRBV9	TRBJ2-1	TRBD2	.	TGTGCCAGCAGCCACGGGACTAGCGGGGGGGCGGCGACCTACAATGAGCAGTTCTTC	CASSHGTSGGAATYNEQFF
TRBV5-1	TRBJ2-7	TRBD1	.	TGCGCCGACGATCCGGGACAGGGCTCCTACGAGCAGTACTTC	CADDPGQGSYEQYF
TRBV7-9	TRBJ2-5	TRBD2	.	TGTGCCAGCAGCTTAGGATACCTCGAGCGGGGGCAAGAGACCCAGTACTTC	CASSLGYLERGQETQYF
TRBV7-3	TRBJ2-7	.	.	TGTGCCAGCAGCTTCCCCCACGGCGAGCAGTACTTC	CASSFPHGEQYF
TRBV4-3	TRBJ2-7	TRBD2	.	TGCGCCAGCAGCCAAGAAATGCGACTAGCGGGGGCCTACGAGCAGTACTTC	CASSQEMRLAGAYEQYF
TRBV7-9	TRBJ2-2	.	.	TGTGCCAGCAGCTTAGAGACATACTCCGGGGAGCTGTTTTTT	CASSLETYSGELFF
TRBV2	TRBJ2-7	.	.	TGTGCCAGCAGTTCACAGAACTTCGAGCAGTACTTC	CASSSQNFEQYF
TRBV7-9	TRBJ1-2	TRBD1	.	TGTGCCAGCAGCCACTTAACGACAGGGCATGGCTACACCTTC	CASSHLTTGHGYTF
TRBV5-1	TRBJ1-2	.	.	TGCGCCAGCAGCTTGGGGGCGGCAGGGTACTATGGCTACACCTTC	CASSLGAAGYYGYTF
TRBV6-6	TRBJ2-3	.	.	TGTGCCAGCAGAGAGGGGGGCACAGATACGCAGTATTTT	CASREGGTDTQYF
TRBV9	TRBJ1-2	.	.	TGTGCCAGCAGCGCCCAGCTTTTCTATGGCTACACCTTC	CASSAQLFYGYTF
TRBV7-3	TRBJ1-3	.	.	TGTGCCAGCAGCTTAACTGATGGAAACACCATATATTTT	CASSLTDGNTIYF
TRBV7-2	TRBJ2-3	TRBD2	.	TGTGCCAGCAGCTTAGGGGGCGGGGGTCGCACAGATACGCAGTATTTT	CASSLGGGGRTDTQYF
TRBV13	TRBJ2-3	TRBD1	.	TGTGCCAGCAGCCCACCTGAGAGGGACAGGGAGACAGATACGCAGTATTTT	CASSPPERDRETDTQYF
TRBV2	TRBJ1-6	TRBD1	.	TGTGCCAGCAGTGATTCGGGACAGGGATATTCACCCCTCCACTTT	CASSDSGQGYSPLHF
TRBV28	TRBJ1-2	.	.	TGTGCCAGCAGTTTATTAGGCGTGAGAGGCTACACCTTC	CASSLLGVRGYTF
TRBV9	TRBJ1-2	.	few	TGTGCCAGCAGCGTAGACCCAGGGTCCGTTAGTCGCTACACCTTC	CASSVDPGSVSRYTF
TRBV13	TRBJ2-5	.	.	TGTGCCAGCAGACCAAGGGGGGGCCCTTTAGAGACCCAGTACTTC	CASRPRGGPLETQYF
TRBV4-3	TRBJ2-7	.	once	TGCGCCAGCAGCCAGGCCCCAGGAGACGAGCAGTACTTC	CASSQAPGDEQYF
TRBV16	TRBJ1-4	.	.	TGTGCCAGCAGCCAAGTTCGGGGATTGGGGAACGAAAAACTGTTTTTT	CASSQVRGLGNEKLFF
TRBV6-1	TRBJ2-7	.	.	TGTGCCAGCAGCCAACGACAGGCCTACGAGCAGTACTTC	CASSQRQAYEQYF
TRBV5-6	TRBJ2-7	.	.	TGTGCCAGCAGCTTGGCAAACAGGGCCGAGCAGTACTTC	CASSLANRAEQYF
TRBV6-4	TRBJ1-1	.	once	TGTGCCAGCAGTACAATGAACACTGAAGCTTTCTTT	CASSTMNTEAFF
TRBV7-9	TRBJ2-2	.	.	TGTGCCAGCAGCCAACAGCCCACCGGGGAGCTGTTTTTT	CASSQQPTGELFF
TRBV7-9	TRBJ1-4	.	few	TGTGCCAGCAGCTTGGGATCAACTAATGAAAAACTGTTTTTT	CASSLGSTNEKLFF
TRBV19	TRBJ2-1	.	once	TGTGCCAGTAGTATAAGAGGGGCTCCGTGGGAGCAGTTCTTC	CASSIRGAPWEQFF
TRBV5-1	TRBJ1-1	TRBD1	.	TGCGCCAGCAGCTTTAGTACAGGGGTAGGAACTGAAGCTTTCTTT	CASSFSTGVGTEAFF
TRBV2	TRBJ1-2	TRBD1	.	TGTGCCAGCAGGGGACAGGGGGCTGGCGGCTACACCTTC	CASRGQGAGGYTF
TRBV11-2	TRBJ1-1	.	once	TGTGCCAGCAGCTTATTTTTTACAGGACTGAACACTGAAGCTTTCTTT	CASSLFFTGLNTEAFF
TRBV6-6	TRBJ1-6	.	.	TGTGCCGGCGGGGGGCACCATAATTCACCCCTCCACTTT	CAGGGHHNSPLHF
TRBV2	TRBJ2-3	.	.	TGTGCCAGCACCCCCTTCGGGACTAGCACAGATACGCAGTATTTT	CASTPFGTSTDTQYF
TRBV9	TRBJ2-3	.	.	TGTGCCAGCAGCGTAGCTCCTCATATAAACACAGATACGCAGTATTTT	CASSVAPHINTDTQYF
TRBV7-3	TRBJ2-3	.	.	TGTGCCAGCAGCCCAGATTTGGGAGCTCCAGATACGCAGTATTTT	CASSPDLGAPDTQYF
TRBV13	TRBJ1-1	.	.	TGTGCCAGCAGCTACAGGGCCCCGAACACTGAAGCTTTCTTT	CASSYRAPNTEAFF
TRBV7-3	TRBJ2-6	.	.	TGTGCCAGCAGCCTTTTGACCTCTGGGGCCAACGTCCTGACTTTC	CASSLLTSGANVLTF
TRBV4-2	TRBJ1-1	.	few	TGTGCCAGCAGCTTCCGGGTGAGCACTGAAGCTTTCTTT	CASSFRVSTEAFF
TRBV4-3	TRBJ1-6	TRBD1	.	TGCGCCAGCAGCCCGGAAACAGGGGGAAAATCACCCCTCCACTTT	CASSPETGGKSPLHF
TRBV2	TRBJ2-5	TRBD2	.	TGTGCCAGCACTCCGGTGAGCGGGGGACAAGAGACCCAGTACTTC	CASTPVSGGQETQYF
TRBV12-5	TRBJ1-1	.	.	TGTGCTAGTGGTCTGACCGCCGCGACGGGGGGCCATACGAGAACTGAAGCTTTCTTT	CASGLTAATGGHTRTEAFF
TRBV2	TRBJ1-3	.	.	TGTGCCAGCAGTGAATGGGTCGGAAACACCATATATTTT	CASSEWVGNTIYF
TRBV7-2	TRBJ1-3	.	.	TGTGCCAGCAGCTTAGGATCTGGGGGGGGGTCCGGAAACACCATATATTTT	CASSLGSGGGSGNTIYF
TRBV5-1	TRBJ2-4	TRBD1	.	TGCGCCAGCAGTCCGGGACAGGGGTTCAAAAACATTCAGTACTTC	CASSPGQGFKNIQYF
TRBV29-1	TRBJ1-1	.	.	TGCAGCGTTGTAGAGAACACTGAAGCTTTCTTT	CSVVENTEAFF
TRBV5-1	TRBJ1-1	.	.	TGCGCCAGCAGCCTGGGTGGGGGGCTAGTCACTGAAGCTTTCTTT	CASSLGGGLVTEAFF
TRBV9	TRBJ2-5	TRBD2	.	TGTGCCAGCAGCTCCCCCCCCGGCACTAGCGGGGGGGCCTGGGAGACCCAGTACTTC	CASSSPPGTSGGAWETQYF
TRBV5-1	TRBJ1-6	TRBD1	.	TGCGCCAGCAGCTCAGGACAGGCTCTTGGTTCACCCCTCCACTTT	CASSSGQALGSPLHF
TRBV10-3	TRBJ2-7	.	once	TGTGCCATCAGTGAGTCCCCCCGCGGGAACGAGCAGTACTTC	CAISESPRGNEQYF
TRBV7-6	TRBJ1-1	.	.	TGTGCCAGCAGCAGCCCAGGGGCCCGCACTGAAGCTTTCTTT	CASSSPGARTEAFF
TRBV18	TRBJ2-7	.	.	TGTGCCAGCTCACCATATGAGCCAGGATCCTACGAGCAGTACTTC	CASSPYEPGSYEQYF